This record covers a single TCR beta chain. Here immunoSEQ multiplex PCR was the method, and the copy in TCRdb shows in-frame clones only, minus some. The sample lists approximately 80,000 clones; about 87% were seen once. With 5 bases clipped from V and 7 bases from J, the junction kept 5 bases outside the gene matches. CDR1 and CDR2 from the germline V gene are MNHEY and SMNVEV (reference sequence). This CDR3 region has 13 residues. This entry comes from a study of blood T cell repertoires in COVID-19. Study details: COVID-19 samples from acute and convalescent phases originated in the United States, Italy and Spain. Sources were T cells, B-cell-depleted T cells, or PBMCs; the material itself was cDNA or gDNA.

Sequencing input: peripheral blood. This chain uses TRBV27 with TRBJ1-5; 7 bases fit TRBD1. The receptor's source is a human donor in a cohort sampled during active COVID-19. CDR3 sequence: CASSPRQGQPQHF. The CDR3, as DNA: TGTGCCAGCAGTCCAAGACAGGGACAGCCCCAGCATTTT.